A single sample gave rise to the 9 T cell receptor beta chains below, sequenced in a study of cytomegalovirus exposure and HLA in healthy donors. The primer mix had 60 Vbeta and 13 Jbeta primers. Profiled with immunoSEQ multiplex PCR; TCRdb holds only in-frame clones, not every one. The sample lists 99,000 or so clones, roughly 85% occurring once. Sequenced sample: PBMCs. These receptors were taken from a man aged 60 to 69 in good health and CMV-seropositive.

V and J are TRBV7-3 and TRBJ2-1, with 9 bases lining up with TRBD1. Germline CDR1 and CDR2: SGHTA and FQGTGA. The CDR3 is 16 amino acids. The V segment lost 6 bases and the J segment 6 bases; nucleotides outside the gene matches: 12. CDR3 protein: CASSSPSGQGFNEQFF. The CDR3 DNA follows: TGTGCCAGCAGTTCCCCGTCGGGACAGGGCTTCAATGAGCAGTTCTTC.

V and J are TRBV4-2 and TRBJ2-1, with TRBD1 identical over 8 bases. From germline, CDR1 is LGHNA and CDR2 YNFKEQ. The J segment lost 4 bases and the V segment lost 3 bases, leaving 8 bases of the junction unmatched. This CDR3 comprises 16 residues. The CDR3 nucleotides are TGTGCCAGCAGCCATGATTCCGGGACAGGTTACAATGAGCAGTTCTTC. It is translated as CASSHDSGTGYNEQFF.

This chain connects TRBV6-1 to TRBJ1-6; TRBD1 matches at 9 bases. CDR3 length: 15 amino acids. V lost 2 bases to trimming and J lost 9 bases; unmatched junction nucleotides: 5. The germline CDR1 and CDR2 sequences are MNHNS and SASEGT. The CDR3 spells CASSESGQGTSPLHF. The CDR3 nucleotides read TGTGCCAGCAGTGAATCAGGACAGGGGACTTCACCCCTCCACTTT.

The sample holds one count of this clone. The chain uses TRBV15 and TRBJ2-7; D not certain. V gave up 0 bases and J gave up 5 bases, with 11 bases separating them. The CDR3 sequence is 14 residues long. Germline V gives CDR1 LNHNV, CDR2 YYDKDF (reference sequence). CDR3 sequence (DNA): TGTGCCACCAGCAGAGATCAGGTGCCGGACGAGCAGTACTTC. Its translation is CATSRDQVPDEQYF.

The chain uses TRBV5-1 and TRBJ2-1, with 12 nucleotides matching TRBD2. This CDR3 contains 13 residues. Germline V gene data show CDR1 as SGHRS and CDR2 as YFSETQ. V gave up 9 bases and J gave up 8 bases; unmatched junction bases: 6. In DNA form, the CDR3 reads TGCGCCACCACTAGCGGGGGGCCCGATGAGCAGTTCTTC. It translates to CATTSGGPDEQFF.

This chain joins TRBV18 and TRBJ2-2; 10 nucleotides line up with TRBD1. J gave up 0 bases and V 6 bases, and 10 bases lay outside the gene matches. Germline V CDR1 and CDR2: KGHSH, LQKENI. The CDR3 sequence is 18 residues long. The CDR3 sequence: CASSPSSTGGPNTGELFF. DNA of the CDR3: TGTGCCAGCTCCCCCTCTTCGACAGGGGGCCCGAACACCGGGGAGCTGTTTTTT. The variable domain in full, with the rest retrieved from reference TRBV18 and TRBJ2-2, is NAGVMQNPRHLVRRRGQEARLRCSPMKGHSHVYWYRQLPEEGLKFMVYLQKENIIDESGMPKERFSAEFPKEGPSILRIQQVVRGDSAAYFCASSPSSTGGPNTGELFFGEGSRLTVL.

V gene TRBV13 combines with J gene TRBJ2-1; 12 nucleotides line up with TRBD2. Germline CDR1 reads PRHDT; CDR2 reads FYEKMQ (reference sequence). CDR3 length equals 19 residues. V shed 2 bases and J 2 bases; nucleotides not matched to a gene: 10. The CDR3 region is CASSLSRLAGGLPYNEQFF. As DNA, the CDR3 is TGTGCCAGCAGCTTAAGTCGGCTAGCGGGGGGGTTACCCTACAATGAGCAGTTCTTC. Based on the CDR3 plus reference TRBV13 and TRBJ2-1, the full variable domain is AAGVIQSPRHLIKEKRETATLKCYPIPRHDTVYWYQQGPGQDPQFLISFYEKMQSDKGSIPDRFSAQQFSDYHSELNMSSLELGDSALYFCASSLSRLAGGLPYNEQFFGPGTRLTVL.

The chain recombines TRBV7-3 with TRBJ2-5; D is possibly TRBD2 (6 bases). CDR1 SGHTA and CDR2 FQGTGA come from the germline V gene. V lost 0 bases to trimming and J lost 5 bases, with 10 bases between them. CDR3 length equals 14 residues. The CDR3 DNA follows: TGTGCCAGCAGCTTAACGCAAAGCGGGGAGACCCAGTACTTC. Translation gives CASSLTQSGETQYF.

The CDR3 protein is CASNQGNQPQHF. The CDR3 DNA follows: TGTGCCAGTAACCAGGGCAATCAGCCCCAGCATTTT. V gene TRBV19 combines with J gene TRBJ1-5, with D uncertain. This CDR3 spans 12 amino acids. Per the germline V gene, CDR1 is LNHDA and CDR2 is SQIVND (reference sequence). V was shortened by 7 bases and J by 2 bases, with 6 bases between the two germline ends.